This record concerns one T cell receptor beta chain sequence. The germline V and J ends were trimmed by 6 bases and 5 bases, with 10 bases remaining between them. CDR1 is ENHRY and CDR2 is SYGVKD in the germline V gene. CDR3 size: 12 residues. This entry is derived from a study of regulatory T cells in long-lasting Graves disease. Time point meaning: newly diagnosed GD, antithyroid drugs for less than 3 months. Following extraction of RNA from PBMCs, that RNA was used to make the TCR library. Roughly 9 milliliters of peripheral blood were taken and placed in EDTA tubes. According to the study, TCR beta libraries were built with iRepertoire HTBI primers and CDR3-region Arm-PCR. TCRdb re-called the multiplex PCR reads with MiXCR, one entry per CDR3 protein. The sample carries 550,000 to 650,000 distinct CDR3 sequences, roughly 15% recorded once. The sample also formed part of further work on T cells in Graves' hyperthyroidism and ophthalmopathy. Turning to that study: Newly diagnosed patients aged 18 to 65 had hyperthyroidism of under 2 months' duration. First-round RT-PCR targeting the TCR CDR3 was performed with the HTBI primer set. Most expanded thyroid clonotypes above 0.001 recurred in blood.

The material sequenced was peripheral blood mononuclear cells (PBMCs), taken at new diagnosis, from a patient treated with antithyroid drugs. This chain joins TRBV10-3 and TRBJ2-5; no clear D. This TCR came from a young man with Graves disease. Here the CDR3 reads CAIRGSGETQYF. The CDR3 DNA reads as TGTGCCATCAGGGGGTCCGGTGAGACCCAGTACTTC.